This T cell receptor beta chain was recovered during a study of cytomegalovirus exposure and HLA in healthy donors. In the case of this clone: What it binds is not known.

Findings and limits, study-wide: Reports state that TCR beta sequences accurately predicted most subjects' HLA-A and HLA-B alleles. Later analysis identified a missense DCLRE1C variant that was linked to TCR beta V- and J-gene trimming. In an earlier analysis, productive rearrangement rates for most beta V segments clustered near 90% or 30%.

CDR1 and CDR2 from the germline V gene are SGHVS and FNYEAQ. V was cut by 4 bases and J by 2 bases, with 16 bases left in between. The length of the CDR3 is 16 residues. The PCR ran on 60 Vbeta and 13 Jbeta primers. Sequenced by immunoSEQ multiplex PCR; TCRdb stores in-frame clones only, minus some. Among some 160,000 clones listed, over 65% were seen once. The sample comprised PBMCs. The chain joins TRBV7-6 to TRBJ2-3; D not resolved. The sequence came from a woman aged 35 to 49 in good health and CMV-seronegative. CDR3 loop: CASSSGLLGHTDTQYF. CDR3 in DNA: TGTGCCAGCAGCTCAGGTCTGTTGGGCCACACAGATACGCAGTATTTT. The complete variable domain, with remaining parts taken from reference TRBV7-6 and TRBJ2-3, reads GAGVSQSPRYKVTKRGQDVALRCDPISGHVSLYWYRQALGQGPEFLTYFNYEAQQDKSGLPNDRFSAERPEGSISTLTIQRTEQRDSAMYRCASSSGLLGHTDTQYFGPGTRLTVL.